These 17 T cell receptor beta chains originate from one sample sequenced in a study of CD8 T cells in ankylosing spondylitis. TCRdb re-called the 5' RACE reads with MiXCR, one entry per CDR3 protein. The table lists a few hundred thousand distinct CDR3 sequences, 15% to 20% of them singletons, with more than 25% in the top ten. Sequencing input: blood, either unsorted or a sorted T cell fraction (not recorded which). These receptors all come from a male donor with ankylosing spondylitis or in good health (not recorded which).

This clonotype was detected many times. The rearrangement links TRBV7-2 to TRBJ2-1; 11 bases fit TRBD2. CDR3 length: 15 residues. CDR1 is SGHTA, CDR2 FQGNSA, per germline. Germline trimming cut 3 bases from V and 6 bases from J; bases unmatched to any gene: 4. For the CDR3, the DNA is TGTGCCAGCAGCTTGCTAGCGGGAGGTCTCAATGAGCAGTTCTTC. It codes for CASSLLAGGLNEQFF.

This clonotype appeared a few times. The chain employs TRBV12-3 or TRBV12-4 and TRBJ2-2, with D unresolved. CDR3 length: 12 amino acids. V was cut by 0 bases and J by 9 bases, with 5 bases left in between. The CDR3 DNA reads TGTGCCAGCAGTTTAGCGGGCTGGGAGCTGTTTTTT. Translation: CASSLAGWELFF.

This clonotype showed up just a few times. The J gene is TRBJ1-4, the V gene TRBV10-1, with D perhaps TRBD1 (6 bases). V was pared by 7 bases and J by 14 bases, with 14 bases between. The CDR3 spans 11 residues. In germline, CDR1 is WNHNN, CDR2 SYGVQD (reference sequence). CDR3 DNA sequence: TGCGCCAGCATCCGGGGGGGGGGCCTGTTTTTT. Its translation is CASIRGGGLFF.

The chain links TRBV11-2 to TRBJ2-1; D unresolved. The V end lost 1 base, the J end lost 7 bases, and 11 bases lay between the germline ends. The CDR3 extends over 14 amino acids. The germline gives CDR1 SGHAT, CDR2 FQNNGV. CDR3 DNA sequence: TGTGCCAGCAGCTTAGCACATGTTGGGAATGAGCAGTTCTTC. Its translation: CASSLAHVGNEQFF.

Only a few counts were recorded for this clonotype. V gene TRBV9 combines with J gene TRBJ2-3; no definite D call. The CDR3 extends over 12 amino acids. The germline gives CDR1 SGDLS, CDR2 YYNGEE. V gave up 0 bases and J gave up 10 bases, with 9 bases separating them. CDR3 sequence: CASSVATYPQYF. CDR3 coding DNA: TGTGCCAGCAGCGTAGCTACTTACCCGCAGTATTTT. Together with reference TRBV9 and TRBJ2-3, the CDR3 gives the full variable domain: DSGVTQTPKHLITATGQRVTLRCSPRSGDLSVYWYQQSLDQGLQFLIQYYNGEERAKGNILERFSAQQFPDLHSELNLSSLELGDSALYFCASSVATYPQYFGPGTRLTVL.

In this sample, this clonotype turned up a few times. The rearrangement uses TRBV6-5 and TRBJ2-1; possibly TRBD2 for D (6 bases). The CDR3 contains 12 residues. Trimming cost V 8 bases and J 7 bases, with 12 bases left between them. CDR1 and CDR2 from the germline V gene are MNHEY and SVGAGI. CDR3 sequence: CASLGAGNEQFF. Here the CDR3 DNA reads TGTGCCAGCCTTGGGGCGGGGAATGAGCAGTTCTTC.

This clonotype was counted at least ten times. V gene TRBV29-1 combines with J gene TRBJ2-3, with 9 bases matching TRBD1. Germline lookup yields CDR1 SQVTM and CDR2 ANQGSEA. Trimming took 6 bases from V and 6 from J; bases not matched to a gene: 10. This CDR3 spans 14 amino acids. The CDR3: CSVDRDRVGDTQYF. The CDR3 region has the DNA TGCAGCGTGGACCGGGACAGGGTAGGGGATACGCAGTATTTT.

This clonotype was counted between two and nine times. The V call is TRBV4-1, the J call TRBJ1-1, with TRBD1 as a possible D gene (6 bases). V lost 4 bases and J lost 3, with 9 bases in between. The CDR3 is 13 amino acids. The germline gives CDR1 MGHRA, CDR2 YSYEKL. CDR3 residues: CASSPAGDTEAFF. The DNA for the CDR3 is TGCGCCAGCAGCCCAGCAGGGGACACTGAAGCTTTCTTT.

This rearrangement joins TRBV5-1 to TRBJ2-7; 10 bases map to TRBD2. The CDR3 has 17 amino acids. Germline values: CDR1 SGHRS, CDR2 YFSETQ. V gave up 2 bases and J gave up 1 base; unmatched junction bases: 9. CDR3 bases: TGCGCCAGCAGCTTTCGTGAGCGGGAGGGCCCTTCCTACGAGCAGTACTTC. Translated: CASSFREREGPSYEQYF.

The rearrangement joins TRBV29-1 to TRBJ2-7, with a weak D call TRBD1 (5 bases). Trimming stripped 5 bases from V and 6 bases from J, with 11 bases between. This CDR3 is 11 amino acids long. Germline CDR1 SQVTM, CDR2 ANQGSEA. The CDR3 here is CSVLQGFEQYF. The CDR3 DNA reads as TGCAGCGTTCTTCAGGGATTCGAGCAGTACTTC.

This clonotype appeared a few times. The DNA of the CDR3 is TGTGCCAGCATGGGTTGGTCCGGGGAGCTGTTTTTT. The encoded protein is CASMGWSGELFF. The V and J genes are TRBV6-5 and TRBJ2-2; D gene uncertain. CDR1 and CDR2 (germline): MNHEY, SVGAGI. V lost 7 bases, J lost 6 bases, and 9 bases lay in between. This CDR3 is built from 12 residues.

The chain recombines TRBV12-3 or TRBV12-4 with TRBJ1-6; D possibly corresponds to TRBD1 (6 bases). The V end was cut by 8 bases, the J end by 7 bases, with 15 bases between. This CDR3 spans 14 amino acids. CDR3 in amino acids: CASRGQILNSPLHF. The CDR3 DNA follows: TGTGCCAGCCGAGGACAGATATTGAATTCACCCCTCCACTTT.

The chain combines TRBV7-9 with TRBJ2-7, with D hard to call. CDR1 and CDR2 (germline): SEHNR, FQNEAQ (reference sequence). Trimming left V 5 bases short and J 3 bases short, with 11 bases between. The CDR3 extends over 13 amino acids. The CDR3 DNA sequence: TGTGCCAGCAGCCCGATAGACGTCTACGAGCAGTACTTC. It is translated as CASSPIDVYEQYF.

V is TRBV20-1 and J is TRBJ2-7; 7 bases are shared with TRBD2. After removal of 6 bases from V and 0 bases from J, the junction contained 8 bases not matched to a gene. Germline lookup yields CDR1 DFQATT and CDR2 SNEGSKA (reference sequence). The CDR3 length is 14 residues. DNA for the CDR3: TGCAGTGCCTGCCTAGCGGACCACTCCTACGAGCAGTACTTC. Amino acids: CSACLADHSYEQYF.

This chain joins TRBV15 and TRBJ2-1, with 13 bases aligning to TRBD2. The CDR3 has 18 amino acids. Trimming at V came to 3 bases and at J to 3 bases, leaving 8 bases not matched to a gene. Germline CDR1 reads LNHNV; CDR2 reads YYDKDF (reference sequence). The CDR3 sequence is CATSSPAGTSGNYNEQFF. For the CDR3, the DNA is TGTGCCACCAGCAGTCCAGCCGGGACTAGCGGGAACTACAATGAGCAGTTCTTC.

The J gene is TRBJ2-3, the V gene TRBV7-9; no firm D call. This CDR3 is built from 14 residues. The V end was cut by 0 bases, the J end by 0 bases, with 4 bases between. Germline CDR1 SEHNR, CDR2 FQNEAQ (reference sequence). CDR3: CASSLAKSTDTQYF. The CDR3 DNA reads TGTGCCAGCAGCTTAGCCAAAAGCACAGATACGCAGTATTTT.

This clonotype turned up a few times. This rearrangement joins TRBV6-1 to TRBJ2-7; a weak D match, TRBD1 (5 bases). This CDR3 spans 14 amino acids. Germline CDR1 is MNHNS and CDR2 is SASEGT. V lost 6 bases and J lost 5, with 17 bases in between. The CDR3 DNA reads TGTGCCAGCAGACCCCGGGCAGGGTACGACGAGCAGTACTTC. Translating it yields CASRPRAGYDEQYF.